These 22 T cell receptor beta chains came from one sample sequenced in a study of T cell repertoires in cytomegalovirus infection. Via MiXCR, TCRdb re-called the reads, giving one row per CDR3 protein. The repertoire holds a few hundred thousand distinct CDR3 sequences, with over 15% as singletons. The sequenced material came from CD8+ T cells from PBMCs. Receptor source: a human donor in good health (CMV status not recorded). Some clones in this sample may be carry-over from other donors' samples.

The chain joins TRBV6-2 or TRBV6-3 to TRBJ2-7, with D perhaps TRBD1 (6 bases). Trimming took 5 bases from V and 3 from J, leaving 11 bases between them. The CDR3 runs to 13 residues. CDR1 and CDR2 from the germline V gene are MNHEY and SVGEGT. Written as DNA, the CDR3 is TGTGCCAGCAGTCGGGACATTCTCTACGAGCAGTACTTC. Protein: CASSRDILYEQYF.

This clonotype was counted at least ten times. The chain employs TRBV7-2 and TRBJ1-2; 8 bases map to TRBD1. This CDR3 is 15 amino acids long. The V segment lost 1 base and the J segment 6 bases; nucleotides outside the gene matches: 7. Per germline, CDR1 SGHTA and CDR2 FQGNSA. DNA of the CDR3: TGTGCCAGCAGCTTAGAGGACAGGGTGGTGAATGGCTACACCTTC. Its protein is CASSLEDRVVNGYTF.

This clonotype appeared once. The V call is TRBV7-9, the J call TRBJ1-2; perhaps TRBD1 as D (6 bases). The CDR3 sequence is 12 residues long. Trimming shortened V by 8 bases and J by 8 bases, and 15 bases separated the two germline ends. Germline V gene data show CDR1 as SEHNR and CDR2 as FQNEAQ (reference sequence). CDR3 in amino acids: CASGLQGRGYTF. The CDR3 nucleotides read TGTGCCAGCGGACTACAGGGCCGGGGCTACACCTTC.

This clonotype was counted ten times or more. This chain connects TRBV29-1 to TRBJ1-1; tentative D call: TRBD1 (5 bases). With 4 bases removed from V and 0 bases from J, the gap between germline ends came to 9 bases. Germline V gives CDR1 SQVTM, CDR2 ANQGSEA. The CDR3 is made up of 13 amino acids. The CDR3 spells CSVAWGVNTEAFF. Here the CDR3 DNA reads TGCAGCGTTGCTTGGGGGGTGAACACTGAAGCTTTCTTT. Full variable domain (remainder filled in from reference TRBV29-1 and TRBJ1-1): SAVISQKPSRDICQRGTSLTIQCQVDSQVTMMFWYRQQPGQSLTLIATANQGSEATYESGFVIDKFPISRPNLTFSTLTVSNMSPEDSSIYLCSVAWGVNTEAFFGQGTRLTVV.

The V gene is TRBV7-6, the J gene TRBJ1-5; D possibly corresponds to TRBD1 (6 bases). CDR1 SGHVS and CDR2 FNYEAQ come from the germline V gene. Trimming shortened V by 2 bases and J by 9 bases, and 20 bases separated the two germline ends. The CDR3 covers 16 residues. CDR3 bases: TGTGCCAGCAGCTTATTACAGGGTGGGTCAATCTCGCCCCAGCATTTT. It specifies CASSLLQGGSISPQHF.

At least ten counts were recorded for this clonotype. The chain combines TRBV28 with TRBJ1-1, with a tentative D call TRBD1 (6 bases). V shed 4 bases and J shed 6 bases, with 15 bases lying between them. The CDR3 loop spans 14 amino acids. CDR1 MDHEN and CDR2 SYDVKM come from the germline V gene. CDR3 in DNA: TGTGCCAGCAGTTGGCGGGGGACACGGTCTGAAGCTTTCTTT. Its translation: CASSWRGTRSEAFF. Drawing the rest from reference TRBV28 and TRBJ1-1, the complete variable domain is DVKVTQSSRYLVKRTGEKVFLECVQDMDHENMFWYRQDPGLGLRLIYFSYDVKMKEKGDIPEGYSVSREKKERFSLILESASTNQTSMYLCASSWRGTRSEAFFGQGTRLTVV.

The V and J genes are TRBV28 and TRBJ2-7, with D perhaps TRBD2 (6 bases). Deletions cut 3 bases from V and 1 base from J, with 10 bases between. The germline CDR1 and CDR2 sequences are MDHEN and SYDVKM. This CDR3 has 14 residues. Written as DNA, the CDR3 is TGTGCCAGCAGTTTCGTTGCGGGGTCCTACGAGCAGTACTTC. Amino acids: CASSFVAGSYEQYF.

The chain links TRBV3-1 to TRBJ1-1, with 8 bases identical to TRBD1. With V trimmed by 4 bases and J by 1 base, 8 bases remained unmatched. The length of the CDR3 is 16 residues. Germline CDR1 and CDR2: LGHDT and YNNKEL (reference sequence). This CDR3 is CASSPLRQGPNTEAFF. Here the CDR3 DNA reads TGTGCCAGCAGCCCCCTGAGACAGGGGCCGAACACTGAAGCTTTCTTT.

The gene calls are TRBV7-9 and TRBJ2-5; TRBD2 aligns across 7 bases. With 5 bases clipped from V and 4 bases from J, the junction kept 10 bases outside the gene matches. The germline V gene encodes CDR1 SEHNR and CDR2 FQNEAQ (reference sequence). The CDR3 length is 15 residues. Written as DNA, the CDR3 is TGTGCCAGCAGCCCCCCCAGCGGGGAGGGAGAGACCCAGTACTTC. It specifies CASSPPSGEGETQYF.

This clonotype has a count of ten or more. CDR3 bases: TGTGCCAGCAGCCAAGAGGGGCAAGCCATCTCTGGGGCCAACGTCCTGACTTTC. Its protein product is CASSQEGQAISGANVLTF. This rearrangement joins TRBV4-2 to TRBJ2-6; TRBD1 might be the D (5 bases). V gave up 0 bases and J gave up 0 bases, with 12 bases separating them. The CDR3 consists of 18 residues. Germline V gives CDR1 LGHNA, CDR2 YNFKEQ.

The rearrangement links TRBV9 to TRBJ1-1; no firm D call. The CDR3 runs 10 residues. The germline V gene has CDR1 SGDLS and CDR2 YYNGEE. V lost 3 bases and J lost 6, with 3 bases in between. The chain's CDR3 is CASSGPEAFF. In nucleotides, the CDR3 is TGTGCCAGCAGCGGTCCTGAAGCTTTCTTT.

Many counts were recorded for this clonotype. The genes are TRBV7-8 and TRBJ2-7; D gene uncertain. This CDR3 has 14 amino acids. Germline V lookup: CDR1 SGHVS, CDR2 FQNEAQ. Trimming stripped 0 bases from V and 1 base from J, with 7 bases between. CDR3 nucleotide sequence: TGTGCCAGCAGCTTAGCCCGGAGTTCCTACGAGCAGTACTTC. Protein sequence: CASSLARSSYEQYF.

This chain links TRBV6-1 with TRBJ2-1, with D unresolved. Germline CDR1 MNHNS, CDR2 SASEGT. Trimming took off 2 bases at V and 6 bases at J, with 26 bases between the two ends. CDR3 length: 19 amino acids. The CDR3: CASSEYPDAEMEWINEQFF. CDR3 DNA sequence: TGTGCCAGCAGTGAATACCCCGACGCGGAGATGGAGTGGATCAATGAGCAGTTCTTC.

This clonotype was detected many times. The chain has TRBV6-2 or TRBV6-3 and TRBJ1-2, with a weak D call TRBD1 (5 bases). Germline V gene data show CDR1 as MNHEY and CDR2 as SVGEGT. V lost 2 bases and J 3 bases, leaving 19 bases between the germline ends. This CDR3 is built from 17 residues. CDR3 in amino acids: CASSYDEGPTRHYGYTF. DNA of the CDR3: TGTGCCAGCAGTTACGATGAGGGGCCCACGAGACACTATGGCTACACCTTC.

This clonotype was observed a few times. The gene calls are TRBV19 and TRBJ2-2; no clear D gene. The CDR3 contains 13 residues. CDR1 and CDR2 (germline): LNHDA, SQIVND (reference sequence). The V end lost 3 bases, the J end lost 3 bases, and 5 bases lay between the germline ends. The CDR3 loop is CASSISDTGELFF. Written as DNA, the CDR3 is TGTGCCAGTAGTATTAGTGACACCGGGGAGCTGTTTTTT. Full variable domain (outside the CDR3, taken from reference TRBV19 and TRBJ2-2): DGGITQSPKYLFRKEGQNVTLSCEQNLNHDAMYWYRQDPGQGLRLIYYSQIVNDFQKGDIAEGYSVSREKKESFPLTVTSAQKNPTAFYLCASSISDTGELFFGEGSRLTVL.

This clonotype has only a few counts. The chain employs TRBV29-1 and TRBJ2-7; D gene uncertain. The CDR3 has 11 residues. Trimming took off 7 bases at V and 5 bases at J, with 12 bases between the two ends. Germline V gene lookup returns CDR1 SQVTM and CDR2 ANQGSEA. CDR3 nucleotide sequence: TGCAGCGGGAAACAGAGGCACGAGCAGTACTTC. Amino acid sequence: CSGKQRHEQYF.

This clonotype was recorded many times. The CDR3 DNA reads TGTGCCAGCAGTTATGGTGGTATGAACACTGAAGCTTTCTTT. Its protein is CASSYGGMNTEAFF. The chain links TRBV6-2 or TRBV6-3 to TRBJ1-1; no clear D. The CDR3 spans 14 residues. V was trimmed by 3 bases and J by 0 bases, leaving 8 bases between them. Germline V gene sequence: CDR1 MNHEY, CDR2 SVGEGT.

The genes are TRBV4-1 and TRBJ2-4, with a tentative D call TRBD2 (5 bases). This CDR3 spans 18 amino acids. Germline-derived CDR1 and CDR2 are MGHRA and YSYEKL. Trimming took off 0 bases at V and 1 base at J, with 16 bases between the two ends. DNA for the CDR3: TGCGCCAGCAGCCAAGATCCAGCCCCCGGCGGGGCCAAAAACATTCAGTACTTC. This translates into CASSQDPAPGGAKNIQYF.

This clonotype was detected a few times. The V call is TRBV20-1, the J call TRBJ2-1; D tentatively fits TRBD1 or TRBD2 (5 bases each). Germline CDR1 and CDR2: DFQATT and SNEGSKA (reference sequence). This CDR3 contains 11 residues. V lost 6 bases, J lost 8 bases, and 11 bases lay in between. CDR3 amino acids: CSAPRGYEQFF. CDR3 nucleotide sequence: TGCAGTGCACCGAGGGGATATGAGCAGTTCTTC.

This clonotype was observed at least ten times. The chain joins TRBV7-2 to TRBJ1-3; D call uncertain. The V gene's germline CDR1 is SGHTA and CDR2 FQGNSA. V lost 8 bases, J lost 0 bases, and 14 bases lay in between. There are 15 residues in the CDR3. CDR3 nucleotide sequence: TGTGCCAGCGGCTCTGGGCCAAGCTCTGGAAACACCATATATTTT. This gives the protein CASGSGPSSGNTIYF.

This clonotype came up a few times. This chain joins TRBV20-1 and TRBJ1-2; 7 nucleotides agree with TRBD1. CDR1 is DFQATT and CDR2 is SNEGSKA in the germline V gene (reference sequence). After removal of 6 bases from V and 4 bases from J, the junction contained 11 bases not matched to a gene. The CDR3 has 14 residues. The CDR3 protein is CSAIDRDSTYGYTF. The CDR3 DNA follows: TGCAGTGCCATAGACCGGGACAGCACCTATGGCTACACCTTC.

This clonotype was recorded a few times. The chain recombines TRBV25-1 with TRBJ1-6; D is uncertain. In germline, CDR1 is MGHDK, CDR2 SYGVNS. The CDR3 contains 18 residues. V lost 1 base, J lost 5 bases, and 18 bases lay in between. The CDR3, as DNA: TGTGCCAGCAGTGAATTTTTTTCCGGTTCTACGAATAATTCACCCCTCCACTTT. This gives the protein CASSEFFSGSTNNSPLHF. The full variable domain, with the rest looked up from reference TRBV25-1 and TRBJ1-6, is EADIYQTPRYLVIGTGKKITLECSQTMGHDKMYWYQQDPGMELHLIHYSYGVNSTEKGDLSSESTVSRIRTEHFPLTLESARPSHTSQYLCASSEFFSGSTNNSPLHFGNGTRLTVT.